This entry lists 3 T cell receptor beta chains sequenced from one sample in a study of identical twins. Via MiXCR, TCRdb re-called the 5' RACE reads, giving one row per CDR3 protein. The profile covers around 650,000 distinct CDR3 sequences, with about 7% appearing a single time and roughly 1.5% taken by the ten largest. These data are also associated with another study on yellow fever vaccine responses in identical twins.

What was sequenced was PBMCs. Receptors were obtained from a woman in her late teens or twenties in good health.

The chain recombines TRBV11-2 with TRBJ2-5; TRBD2 agrees at 14 bases. V lost 10 bases, J lost 7 bases, and 14 bases stayed unmatched. Looked up from germline, CDR1 is SGHAT and CDR2 is FQNNGV. The CDR3 runs 16 residues. The CDR3 sequence: CATSVGLAGGDGTQYF. The CDR3 DNA sequence: TGTGCCACCTCAGTAGGACTAGCGGGGGGCGATGGGACCCAGTACTTC.

The chain couples TRBV11-1 to TRBJ2-6, with D unresolved. CDR3 length: 19 residues. V was clipped by 1 base and J by 4 bases, with 20 bases between them. The germline gives CDR1 SGHAT, CDR2 FQDESV (reference sequence). The CDR3 DNA sequence: TGTGCCAGCAGCTTAGACGAGTTGTCAACGGGTACAGGGGCCAACGTCCTGACTTTC. As protein: CASSLDELSTGTGANVLTF.

The CDR3 DNA follows: TGCGCCAGCAGCCCCGGGACTATCCAGGCCGGGGAGCTGTTTTTT. This gives the protein CASSPGTIQAGELFF. This chain joins TRBV5-1 and TRBJ2-2, with 7 nucleotides matching TRBD2. Trimming took 4 bases from V and 6 from J; bases not matched to a gene: 9. The CDR3 is 15 residues long. In germline, CDR1 is SGHRS, CDR2 YFSETQ.